This TCR beta chain emerged from a study of T cells in Graves' hyperthyroidism and ophthalmopathy. Broader study findings: A model of 13 V-J features distinguished ophthalmopathy from stable hyperthyroidism. Most expanded thyroid clonotypes above 0.001 recurred in blood.

Diagnosing involved the use of clinical symptoms, serum thyroxine and TRAb, thyroid ultrasound and orbital computed tomography. TCR beta CDR3 sequences were amplified from RNA transcripts. HTBI primers were the set used in a first-round RT-PCR of the TCR CDR3. TCRdb reprocessed the multiplex PCR reads via MiXCR and lists one record per CDR3 protein. The sample has under 400,000 distinct CDR3 sequences; roughly 25% are singletons. Worth noting for this clonotype: Its specificity is unknown.

The CDR3 runs to 21 residues. Germline CDR1 and CDR2: MNHEY and SVGEGT. J lost 5 bases, V lost 4 bases, and 22 bases had no gene match. V gene TRBV6-2 or TRBV6-3 combines with J gene TRBJ2-3, with 12 bases identical to TRBD2. The TCR sequence derives from a man in his forties or fifties with Graves' hyperthyroidism. Sequencing was carried out using blood. The CDR3 DNA reads TGTGCCAGCAGTTCGTTCCGGGACAGGGTGACTAGCGGGGGTATTCGAGATACGCAGTATTTT. Protein: CASSSFRDRVTSGGIRDTQYF.